The clone carrying this TCR beta chain occurred once. V lost 0 bases and J 0 bases, leaving 9 bases between the germline ends. This CDR3 is built from 16 residues. The V gene's germline CDR1 is SGHTA and CDR2 FQGNSA. This entry belongs to a study of OX40 agonist ivuxolimab in advanced cancers. Study-level information: Every 2 weeks, patients got intravenous ivuxolimab at one of six dose levels (0.01-10 mg/kg). People in dose escalation had one of these cancers: hepatocellular carcinoma, melanoma, renal cell or head and neck cancer.

Method: immunoSEQ multiplex PCR; TCRdb's copy keeps in-frame clones and lacks some. This table has nearly 60,000 clones, 81% appearing once. V usage is TRBV7-2 and J usage is TRBJ1-3; D is undetermined. The clonotype originates from an adult with an advanced solid tumor such as melanoma, head and neck, liver or kidney cancer. The material was CD4+ or CD8+ T cells sorted from blood, obtained in a trial of the OX40 agonist ivuxolimab. The CDR3 region has the DNA TGTGCCAGCAGCTTAGCCCCACAGTCCTCTGGAAACACCATATATTTT. This codes for CASSLAPQSSGNTIYF.